This T cell receptor (beta chain) was retrieved from a study of identifying expanded T cells in peripheral blood. Using immunoSEQ multiplex PCR, the repertoire was profiled, and TCRdb retains in-frame clones only, with some absent. The sample includes just over 90,000 clones, more than 70% of them seen just once. The CDR3 sequence is 14 residues long. The trim removed 3 bases at V and 8 bases at J, leaving 3 bases unmatched. Per germline, CDR1 SGHDT and CDR2 YYEEEE. The TCR originated in a person aged 18-69 years in good health. V usage is TRBV5-6 and J usage is TRBJ1-4, with 11 bases aligning to TRBD1. The sample consisted of blood. CDR3 region: CASSWGQGGEKLFF. DNA of the CDR3: TGTGCCAGCAGCTGGGGACAGGGGGGCGAAAAACTGTTTTTT.